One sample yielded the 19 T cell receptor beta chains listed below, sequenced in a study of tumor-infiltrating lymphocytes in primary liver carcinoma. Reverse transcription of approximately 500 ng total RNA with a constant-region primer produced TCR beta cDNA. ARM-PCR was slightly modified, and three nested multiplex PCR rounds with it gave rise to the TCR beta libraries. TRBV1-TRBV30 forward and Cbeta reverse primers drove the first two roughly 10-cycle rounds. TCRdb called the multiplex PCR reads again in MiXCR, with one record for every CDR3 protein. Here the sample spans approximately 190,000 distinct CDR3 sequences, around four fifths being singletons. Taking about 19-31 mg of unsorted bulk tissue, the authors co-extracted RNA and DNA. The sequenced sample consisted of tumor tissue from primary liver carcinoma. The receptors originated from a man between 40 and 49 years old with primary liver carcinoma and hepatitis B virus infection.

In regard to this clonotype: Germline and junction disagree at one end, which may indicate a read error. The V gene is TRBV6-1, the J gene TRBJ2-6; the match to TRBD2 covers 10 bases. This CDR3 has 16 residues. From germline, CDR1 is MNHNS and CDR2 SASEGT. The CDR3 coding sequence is TGTGCCACCCCAACTAGCGGGAACTCTGGGGCCAACGTCGTGACTTTC. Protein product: CATPTSGNSGANVVTF.

The CDR3 coding sequence is TGCAGCGATATGGCAGGGTGGGGCATGGACACTGAAGCTTTCTTT. Translation: CSDMAGWGMDTEAFF. The rearrangement links TRBV29-1 to TRBJ1-1, with a weak D call TRBD1 (5 bases). CDR3 length equals 15 residues. CDR1 SQVTM and CDR2 ANQGSEA come from the germline V gene. V was clipped by 7 bases and J by 3 bases, with 21 bases between them.

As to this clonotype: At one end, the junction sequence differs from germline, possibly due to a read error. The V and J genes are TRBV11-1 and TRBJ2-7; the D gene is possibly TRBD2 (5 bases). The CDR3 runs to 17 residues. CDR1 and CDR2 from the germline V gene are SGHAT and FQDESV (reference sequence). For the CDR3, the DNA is TGTGCTAGCAGCTTAGTGTCGGCGGGTGAAAGCTCCTACGAGCAGTACTTC. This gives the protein CASSLVSAGESSYEQYF. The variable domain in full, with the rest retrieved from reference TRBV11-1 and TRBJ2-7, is EAEVAQSPRYKITEKSQAVAFWCDPISGHATLYWYRQILGQGPELLVQFQDESVVDDSQLPKDRFSAERLKGVDSTLKIQPAELGDSAMYLCASSLVSAGESSYEQYFGPGTRLTVT.

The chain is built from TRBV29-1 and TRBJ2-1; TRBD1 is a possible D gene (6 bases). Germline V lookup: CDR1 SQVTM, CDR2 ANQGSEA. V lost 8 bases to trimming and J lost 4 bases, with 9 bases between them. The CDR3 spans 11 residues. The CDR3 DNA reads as TGCAGCACGGACAGTTACAATGAGCAGTTCTTC. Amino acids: CSTDSYNEQFF.

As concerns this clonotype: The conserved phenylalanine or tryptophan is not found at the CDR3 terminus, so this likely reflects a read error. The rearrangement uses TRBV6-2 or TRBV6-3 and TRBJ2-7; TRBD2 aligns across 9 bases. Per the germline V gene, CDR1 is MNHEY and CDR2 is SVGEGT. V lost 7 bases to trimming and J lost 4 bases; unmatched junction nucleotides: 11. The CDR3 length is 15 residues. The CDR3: CASKTPTSGGYEQYL. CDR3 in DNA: TGTGCCAGCAAGACTCCGACTAGCGGAGGGTACGAGCAGTACTTG.

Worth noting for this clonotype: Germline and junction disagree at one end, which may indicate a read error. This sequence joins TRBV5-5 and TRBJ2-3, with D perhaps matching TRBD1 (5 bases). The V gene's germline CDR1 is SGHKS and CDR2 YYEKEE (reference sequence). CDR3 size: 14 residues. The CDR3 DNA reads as TGTACCAGCAGCTTCACAGGTGGAACAGATACGCAGTATTTT. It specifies CTSSFTGGTDTQYF.

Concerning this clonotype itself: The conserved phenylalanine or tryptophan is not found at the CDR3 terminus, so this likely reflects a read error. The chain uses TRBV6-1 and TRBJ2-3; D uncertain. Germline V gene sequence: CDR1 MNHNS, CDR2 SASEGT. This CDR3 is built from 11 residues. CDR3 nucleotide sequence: TGTGCCACCAGCCACACAGATACACAGTATGTT. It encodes CATSHTDTQYV.

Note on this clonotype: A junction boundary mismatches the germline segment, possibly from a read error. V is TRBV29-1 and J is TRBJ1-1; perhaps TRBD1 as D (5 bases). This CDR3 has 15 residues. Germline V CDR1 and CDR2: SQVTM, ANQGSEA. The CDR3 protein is CSGGLEGYQNTETFF. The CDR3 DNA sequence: TGCAGCGGGGGACTGGAAGGATATCAGAACACTGAAACTTTCTTT.

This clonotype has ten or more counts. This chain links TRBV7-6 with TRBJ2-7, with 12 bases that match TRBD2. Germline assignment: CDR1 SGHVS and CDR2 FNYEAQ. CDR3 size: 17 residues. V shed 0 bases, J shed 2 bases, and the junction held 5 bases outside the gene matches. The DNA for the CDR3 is TGTGCCAGCAGCTTAGCGGTGACTAGCGGGAGCCCCTACGAGCAGTACTTC. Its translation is CASSLAVTSGSPYEQYF.

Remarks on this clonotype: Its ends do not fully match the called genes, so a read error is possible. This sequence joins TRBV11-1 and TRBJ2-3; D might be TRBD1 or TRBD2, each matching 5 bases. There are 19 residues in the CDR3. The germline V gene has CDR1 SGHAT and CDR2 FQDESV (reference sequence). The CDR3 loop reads CASSSGGSSVGVRTDTQYF. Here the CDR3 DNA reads TGTGCCAGTAGCTCTGGGGGAAGCTCTGTTGGAGTCCGCACAGATACGCAATATTTT.

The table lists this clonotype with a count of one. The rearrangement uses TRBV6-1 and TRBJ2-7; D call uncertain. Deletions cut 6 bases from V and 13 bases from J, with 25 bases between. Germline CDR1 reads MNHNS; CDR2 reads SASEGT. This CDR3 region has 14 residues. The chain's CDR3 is CASRVTGSSYEYYF. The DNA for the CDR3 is TGTGCCAGCAGGGTAACGGGCAGCTCATACGAGTACTACTTC.

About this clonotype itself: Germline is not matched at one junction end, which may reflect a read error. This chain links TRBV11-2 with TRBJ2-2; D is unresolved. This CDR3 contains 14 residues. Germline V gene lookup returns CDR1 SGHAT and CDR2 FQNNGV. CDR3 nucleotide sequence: TGTGCCAGCAGCATAGACTCGGACGCCTGGGAGCTGTTTTTT. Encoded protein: CASSIDSDAWELFF.

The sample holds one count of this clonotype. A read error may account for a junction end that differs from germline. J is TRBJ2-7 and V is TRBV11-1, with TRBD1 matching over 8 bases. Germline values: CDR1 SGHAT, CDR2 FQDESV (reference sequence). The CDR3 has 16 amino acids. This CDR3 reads CVSSSGPGQGSYEQYF. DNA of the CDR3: TGTGTCAGCAGCTCTGGTCCAGGACAGGGTTCCTATGAGCAGTACTTC. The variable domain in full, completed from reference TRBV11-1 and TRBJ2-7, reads EAEVAQSPRYKITEKSQAVAFWCDPISGHATLYWYRQILGQGPELLVQFQDESVVDDSQLPKDRFSAERLKGVDSTLKIQPAELGDSAMYLCVSSSGPGQGSYEQYFGPGTRLTVT.

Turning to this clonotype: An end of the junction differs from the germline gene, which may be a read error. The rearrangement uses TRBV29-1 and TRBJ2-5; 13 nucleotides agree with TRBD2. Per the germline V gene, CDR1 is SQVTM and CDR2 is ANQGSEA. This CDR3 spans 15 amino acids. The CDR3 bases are TGCAGCTTTCGGACTAGCGGGAGTTGCACAGAGGCCCAGTACTTC. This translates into CSFRTSGSCTEAQYF.

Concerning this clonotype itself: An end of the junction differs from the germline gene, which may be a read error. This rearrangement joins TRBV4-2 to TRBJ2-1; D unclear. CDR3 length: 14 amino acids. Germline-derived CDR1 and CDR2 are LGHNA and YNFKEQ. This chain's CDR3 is CASSQDAFYNEQLF. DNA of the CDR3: TGCGCCAGCAGCCAAGATGCGTTCTACAATGAGCAGTTATTC.

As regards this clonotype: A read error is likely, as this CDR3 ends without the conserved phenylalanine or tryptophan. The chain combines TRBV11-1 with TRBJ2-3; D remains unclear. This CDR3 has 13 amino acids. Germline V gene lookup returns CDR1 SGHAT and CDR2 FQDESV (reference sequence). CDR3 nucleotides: TGTGTCATCAGCTTTATTGGTACAGATACGCAGTATTCT. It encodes CVISFIGTDTQYS.

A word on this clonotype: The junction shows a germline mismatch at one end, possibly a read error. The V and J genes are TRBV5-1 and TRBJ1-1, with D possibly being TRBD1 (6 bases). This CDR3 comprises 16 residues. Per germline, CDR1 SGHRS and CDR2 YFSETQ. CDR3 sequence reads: CASNFLGTRYGTEALF. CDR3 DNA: TGCGCCAGCAACTTTCTCGGGACAAGGTACGGGACTGAAGCTCTCTTT.

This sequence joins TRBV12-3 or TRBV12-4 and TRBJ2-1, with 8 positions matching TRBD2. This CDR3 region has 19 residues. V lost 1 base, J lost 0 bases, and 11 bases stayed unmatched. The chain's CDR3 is CASSLGASGSLLSYNEQFF. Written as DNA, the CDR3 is TGTGCCAGCAGTTTAGGAGCTAGCGGGTCTCTGCTCTCCTACAATGAGCAGTTCTTC.

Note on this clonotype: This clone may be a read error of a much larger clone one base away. CDR3 protein: CASSLSTGRVAYNEQFF. The CDR3 DNA is TGTGCCAGCAGTTTATCGACCGGGAGGGTCGCCTACAATGAGCAGTTCTTC. The chain couples TRBV28 to TRBJ2-1; 8 nucleotides match TRBD2. The CDR3 has 17 amino acids. Germline CDR1 reads MDHEN; CDR2 reads SYDVKM. V lost 1 base to trimming and J lost 2 bases; unmatched junction nucleotides: 7.